This is a list of T cell receptor beta chains from one sample in a study of T cell responses to AZD1222 COVID-19 vaccine. The repertoire was sequenced with immunoSEQ multiplex PCR; TCRdb's copy has only in-frame clones and lacks some. The ten top clones account for about 2.2%, within a sample of about 140,000 clones. Sequencing input: peripheral blood. The receptors were gathered from an adult in good health. CDR3s include the opening cysteine and the closing phenylalanine or tryptophan. D genes are given only for firm matches.

j_call	v_call	d_call	cdr3_aa	cdr3_nt
TRBJ1-4	TRBV2	NA	CASSVGRLNEKLFF	TGTGCCAGCAGTGTGGGGCGGTTGAATGAAAAACTGTTTTTT
TRBJ2-7	TRBV2	NA	CASSDVARQYF	TGTGCCAGCAGTGATGTTGCCAGACAGTACTTC
TRBJ1-6	TRBV5-1	TRBD1	CASSLGGQGNSPLHF	TGCGCCAGCAGCTTGGGAGGACAGGGGAATTCACCCCTCCACTTT
TRBJ2-7	TRBV19	NA	CATTTNQGGREQYF	TGTGCCACCACAACCAACCAGGGTGGGCGCGAGCAGTACTTC
TRBJ2-2	TRBV28	NA	CASSRTGMDTGELFF	TGTGCCAGCAGTCGAACAGGAATGGACACCGGGGAGCTGTTTTTT
TRBJ1-2	TRBV14	NA	CASSQGSGTDGDYGYTF	TGTGCCAGCAGCCAAGGATCCGGGACCGACGGTGACTATGGCTACACCTTC
TRBJ1-1	TRBV3-1/TRBV3-2	TRBD1	CASSPMTGGLNTEAFF	TGTGCCAGCAGCCCTATGACAGGGGGCTTGAACACTGAAGCTTTCTTT
TRBJ2-5	TRBV27	NA	CASSPAGTRETQYF	TGTGCCAGCAGTCCTGCCGGGACCCGAGAGACCCAGTACTTC
TRBJ2-5	TRBV9	NA	CASSVGVVETQYF	TGTGCCAGCAGCGTCGGCGTCGTAGAGACCCAGTACTTC
TRBJ2-2	TRBV19	TRBD2	CASRGGVTNTGELFF	TGTGCCAGTCGGGGGGGAGTTACGAACACCGGGGAGCTGTTTTTT
TRBJ2-2	TRBV6-2/TRBV6-3	NA	CASSQTSWVTGELFF	TGTGCCAGCAGCCAAACCTCCTGGGTCACCGGGGAGCTGTTTTTT
TRBJ2-5	TRBV2	TRBD2	CASTRERGLGETQYF	TGTGCCAGTACCCGAGAGCGGGGGTTGGGAGAGACCCAGTACTTC
TRBJ2-3	TRBV2	NA	CASSEARPYTLTSTDTQYF	TGTGCCAGCAGTGAAGCCCGACCGTACACCCTAACTAGCACAGATACGCAGTATTTT
TRBJ2-7	TRBV15	NA	CATSRDAGASYEQYF	TGTGCCACCAGCAGAGATGCGGGGGCGAGTTACGAGCAGTACTTC
TRBJ2-3	TRBV4-3	TRBD2	CASSQDFPVAGGADTQYF	TGCGCCAGCAGCCAAGATTTTCCCGTAGCGGGGGGTGCAGATACGCAGTATTTT
TRBJ2-7	TRBV28	TRBD1	CASRSRDRGYFSYEQYF	TGTGCCAGCAGGTCCCGGGACAGGGGTTACTTCTCCTACGAGCAGTACTTC
TRBJ2-4	TRBV30	NA	CAWSAGQILAKNIQYF	TGTGCCTGGAGTGCTGGACAGATCCTAGCCAAAAACATTCAGTACTTC
TRBJ2-2	TRBV5-6	NA	CASSLEGSPGELFF	TGTGCCAGCAGCTTGGAAGGCTCCCCGGGGGAGCTGTTTTTT
TRBJ2-3	TRBV28	NA	CASRRAERTDTQYF	TGTGCCAGCAGGCGGGCCGAACGCACAGATACGCAGTATTTT
TRBJ2-2	TRBV3-1/TRBV3-2	TRBD2	CASSQERVAREGLGTGELFF	TGTGCCAGCAGCCAAGAAAGGGTGGCCAGGGAGGGCTTGGGCACCGGGGAGCTGTTTTTT
TRBJ2-7	TRBV11-3	NA	CASSLAPYSYEQYF	TGTGCCAGCAGCTTAGCCCCCTACTCCTACGAGCAGTACTTC
TRBJ1-1	TRBV6-5	NA	CASSIPGGGDTEAFF	TGTGCCAGCTCGATCCCAGGAGGCGGTGACACTGAAGCTTTCTTT
TRBJ1-4	TRBV18	NA	CASSPTGATNEKLFF	TGTGCCAGCTCACCAACAGGTGCAACTAATGAAAAACTGTTTTTT
TRBJ2-7	TRBV4-1	TRBD1	CASSHDATGGEQYF	TGCGCCAGCAGCCATGATGCGACAGGGGGCGAGCAGTACTTC
TRBJ1-1	TRBV3-1/TRBV3-2	TRBD1	CASSPGTGGKAFF	TGTGCCAGCAGCCCAGGGACAGGGGGGAAAGCTTTCTTT
TRBJ2-3	TRBV5-5	NA	CASSARTDTQYF	TGTGCCAGCAGCGCACGCACAGATACGCAGTATTTT
TRBJ2-1	TRBV7-9	TRBD1	CASSQRQGHGGNEQFF	TGTGCCAGCAGCCAGAGACAGGGGCACGGAGGAAATGAGCAGTTCTTC
TRBJ1-6	TRBV7-3	NA	CASSLFADNSPLHF	TGTGCCAGCAGCTTATTTGCGGACAATTCACCCCTCCACTTT
TRBJ1-1	TRBV5-1	NA	CASSLGGAWNTEAFF	TGCGCCAGCAGCTTAGGAGGGGCCTGGAACACTGAAGCTTTCTTT
TRBJ1-6	TRBV5-5	NA	CASSLYPGSPLHF	TGTGCCAGCAGCTTATATCCCGGGTCACCCCTCCACTTT
TRBJ1-1	TRBV11-3	NA	CASSVGIGTEAFF	TGTGCCAGCAGCGTAGGAATAGGAACTGAAGCTTTCTTT
TRBJ2-1	TRBV12-3/TRBV12-4	NA	CASTKLFGEQFF	TGTGCCAGCACCAAACTATTCGGGGAGCAGTTCTTC
TRBJ1-3	TRBV14	NA	CASSQDRLRVRSGNTIYF	TGTGCCAGCAGCCAAGATAGGTTGAGAGTACGCTCTGGAAACACCATATATTTT
TRBJ2-5	TRBV6-2/TRBV6-3	NA	CASSYVGVRETQYF	TGTGCCAGCAGTTACGTCGGGGTCCGAGAGACCCAGTACTTC
TRBJ1-1	TRBV12-3/TRBV12-4	NA	CASRRPNTEAFF	TGTGCCAGCAGGCGTCCGAACACTGAAGCTTTCTTT
TRBJ2-5	TRBV28	TRBD2	CASSPLGLAGGQETQYF	TGTGCCAGCAGTCCTCTAGGACTAGCGGGGGGTCAAGAGACCCAGTACTTC
TRBJ1-5	TRBV2	TRBD1	CASRLGTERQPQHF	TGTGCCAGCAGACTCGGGACAGAACGTCAGCCCCAGCATTTT
TRBJ1-5	TRBV5-6	NA	CASSLLVGNQPQHF	TGTGCCAGCAGCTTGCTGGTGGGCAATCAGCCCCAGCATTTT
TRBJ1-5	TRBV4-3	NA	CASSLGVNGHQPQHF	TGCGCCAGCAGCCTTGGGGTGAACGGCCATCAGCCCCAGCATTTT
TRBJ2-5	TRBV10-3	TRBD1	CAISEGQGIETQYF	TGTGCCATCAGTGAGGGACAGGGGATCGAGACCCAGTACTTC
TRBJ1-2	TRBV10-3	TRBD1	CAISESSQGGYGYTF	TGTGCCATCAGTGAGTCATCACAGGGGGGCTATGGCTACACCTTC
TRBJ2-1	TRBV6-5	TRBD1	CASSSGTVSPGDEQFF	TGTGCCAGCAGTTCCGGGACAGTAAGTCCAGGCGATGAGCAGTTCTTC
TRBJ2-2	TRBV11-3	TRBD2	CASTAGVMNTGELFF	TGTGCCAGCACGGCGGGGGTAATGAACACCGGGGAGCTGTTTTTT
TRBJ2-3	TRBV10-3	TRBD2	CAITGTSGGAIETDTQYF	TGTGCCATCACCGGGACTAGCGGGGGGGCCATCGAGACAGATACGCAGTATTTT
TRBJ1-1	TRBV12-3/TRBV12-4	NA	CASSLSEQAFF	TGTGCCAGCAGTTTATCAGAGCAAGCTTTCTTT
TRBJ2-5	TRBV6-5	NA	CASSYSPVGIQETQYF	TGTGCCAGCAGTTACTCGCCTGTGGGGATCCAAGAGACCCAGTACTTC
TRBJ2-3	TRBV11-3	NA	CASSLVSSTDTQYF	TGTGCCAGCAGCCTAGTATCGTCCACAGATACGCAGTATTTT
TRBJ2-3	TRBV30	TRBD2	CAWTQSRASGGVTDTQYF	TGTGCCTGGACGCAAAGCAGGGCTAGCGGGGGAGTCACAGATACGCAGTATTTT
TRBJ1-1	TRBV28	TRBD1	CASRGGGRGTEAFF	TGTGCCAGCAGGGGAGGGGGCAGAGGTACTGAAGCTTTCTTT
TRBJ2-3	TRBV7-2	TRBD2	CASSLDPSGVTDTQYF	TGTGCCAGCAGCTTAGATCCTAGCGGGGTAACAGATACGCAGTATTTT
TRBJ1-2	TRBV5-4	NA	CASSLGAASYGYTF	TGTGCCAGCAGCTTAGGAGCAGCCTCCTATGGCTACACCTTC
TRBJ1-6	TRBV6-1	NA	CASSESSFFYNSPLHF	TGTGCCAGCAGTGAATCAAGCTTTTTCTATAATTCACCCCTCCACTTT
TRBJ1-1	TRBV10-3	NA	CAISEQLGTEAFF	TGTGCCATCAGTGAACAGTTGGGCACTGAAGCTTTCTTT